These 30 T cell receptor beta chains were sequenced from one sample in a study of control samples from healthy donors and cancer patients. This table comes from immunoSEQ multiplex PCR, and its TCRdb copy is limited to in-frame clones, with some not included. Here the sample spans roughly 190,000 clones, roughly nine tenths being singletons. Sequenced sample: blood. Receptor source: a young man in good health.

The J gene is TRBJ1-5, the V gene TRBV27, with D unclear. V was pared by 6 bases and J by 0 bases, with 9 bases between. CDR3 length equals 14 residues. Germline V gene data show CDR1 as MNHEY and CDR2 as SMNVEV (reference sequence). CDR3 protein: CASRPAPSNQPQHF. The DNA for the CDR3 is TGTGCCAGCAGACCAGCCCCTAGCAATCAGCCCCAGCATTTT.

This chain connects TRBV16 to TRBJ1-2, with D possibly TRBD1 on 5 matching bases. CDR1 and CDR2 from the germline V gene are KGHSY and FQNENV. The CDR3 contains 16 residues. Trimming pared 2 bases from V and 3 bases from J, leaving 16 bases between. The CDR3 coding sequence is TGTGCCAGCAGCCAAAAGGAGAGGGGATCTGACTATGGCTACACCTTC. Translation gives CASSQKERGSDYGYTF.

The rearrangement uses TRBV6-6 and TRBJ2-3; perhaps TRBD2 as D (5 bases). V was shortened by 2 bases and J by 4 bases, with 16 bases between the two germline ends. The CDR3 contains 16 residues. The germline V gene encodes CDR1 MNHNY and CDR2 SVGAGI (reference sequence). CDR3 in amino acids: CASSYVARTGADTQYF. Here the CDR3 DNA reads TGTGCCAGCAGTTACGTCGCTAGGACTGGTGCAGATACGCAGTATTTT.

The chain employs TRBV28 and TRBJ1-1; D not resolved. V was shortened by 8 bases and J by 1 base, with 20 bases between the two germline ends. The germline V gene encodes CDR1 MDHEN and CDR2 SYDVKM. The CDR3 is 16 residues long. For the CDR3, the DNA is TGTGCCAGCCAACGACATTTAGGACGGCAGAACACTGAAGCTTTCTTT. Its translation is CASQRHLGRQNTEAFF.

The rearrangement joins TRBV30 to TRBJ1-3, with no clear D. Germline CDR1 GTSNPN, CDR2 SVGIG (reference sequence). The CDR3 runs to 14 residues. Trimming cost V 1 base and J 0 bases, with 7 bases left between them. CDR3 amino acids: CAWSGGYSGNTIYF. The CDR3 nucleotides read TGTGCCTGGAGTGGGGGATACTCTGGAAACACCATATATTTT.

V and J are TRBV4-1 and TRBJ2-3; 11 bases fit TRBD2. Germline CDR1 is MGHRA and CDR2 is YSYEKL. V was clipped by 8 bases and J by 1 base; unmatched bases: 5. The CDR3 covers 15 residues. CDR3 sequence reads: CASGTTSGGTDTQYF. CDR3 nucleotide sequence: TGCGCCAGCGGAACGACTAGCGGGGGCACAGATACGCAGTATTTT.

This clone was detected only once. V is TRBV5-4 and J is TRBJ1-1, with D perhaps matching TRBD1 (6 bases). Trimming removed 4 bases from V and 6 bases from J, with 19 bases in between. Germline-derived CDR1 and CDR2 are SGHNT and YYREEE (reference sequence). This CDR3 is built from 15 residues. CDR3 coding DNA: TGTGCCAGCAGCCCGGGGGCGTTTGCAGAATCTGAAGCTTTCTTT. Amino acid sequence: CASSPGAFAESEAFF.

The V gene is TRBV11-2, the J gene TRBJ1-2, with D perhaps TRBD1 (5 bases). Germline V gives CDR1 SGHAT, CDR2 FQNNGV. V was clipped by 1 base and J by 7 bases, with 10 bases between them. This CDR3 region has 13 residues. This CDR3 is CASSLGFGGGYTF. CDR3 DNA: TGTGCCAGCAGCTTAGGGTTCGGGGGTGGCTACACCTTC.

The rearrangement uses TRBV5-6 and TRBJ2-5, with 8 bases identical to TRBD2. After removal of 5 bases from V and 3 bases from J, the junction contained 3 bases not matched to a gene. Germline CDR1 SGHDT, CDR2 YYEEEE. This CDR3 is 13 amino acids long. The CDR3 reads CASSRGLEETQYF. Here the CDR3 DNA reads TGTGCCAGCAGTCGGGGACTAGAAGAGACCCAGTACTTC.

This sequence joins TRBV27 and TRBJ1-5, with a possible D match to TRBD1 (5 bases). Germline V gene sequence: CDR1 MNHEY, CDR2 SMNVEV (reference sequence). The ends were cut back, 0 bases at V and 9 bases at J, with 9 bases in the middle. The CDR3 consists of 13 residues. The CDR3 protein is CASSLSRVRPQHF. CDR3 nucleotide sequence: TGTGCCAGCAGTTTATCCAGGGTAAGGCCCCAGCATTTT.

About this clone itself: At one end the junction does not follow the germline gene, possibly because of a read error. J is TRBJ1-6 and V is TRBV27, with 8 bases aligning to TRBD1. This CDR3 region has 16 residues. Germline CDR1 and CDR2: MNHEY and SMNVEV (reference sequence). This CDR3 is CASSPWTGSSNSPLHF. CDR3 coding DNA: TGTGCCAGCAGTCCCTGGACAGGGTCCTCTAATTCACCCCTCCACTTT.

With regard to this clone: One junction end does not reproduce the germline sequence, and a read error may be involved. The gene calls are TRBV7-9 and TRBJ1-2; D ambiguous. This CDR3 contains 13 residues. Germline lookup yields CDR1 SEHNR and CDR2 FQNEAQ (reference sequence). CDR3 in DNA: TGTGCCAGCGGCTTAACTCCGGGAAGGGGCTACACCTTC. Translated, it gives CASGLTPGRGYTF. Full variable domain (missing parts from reference TRBV7-9 and TRBJ1-2): DTGVSQNPRHKITKRGQNVTFRCDPISEHNRLYWYRQTLGQGPEFLTYFQNEAQLEKSRLLSDRFSAERPKGSFSTLEIQRTEQGDSAMYLCASGLTPGRGYTFGSGTRLTVV.

As DNA, the CDR3 is TGCGCCAGCAGTCGAGAGGGGGCGGATGGCTACACCTTC. Translation: CASSREGADGYTF. V gene TRBV4-1 combines with J gene TRBJ1-2; 7 positions agree with TRBD1. The CDR3 runs to 13 residues. V shed 6 bases and J 6 bases; nucleotides not matched to a gene: 7. Germline CDR1 and CDR2: MGHRA and YSYEKL.

This chain links TRBV15 with TRBJ2-6; no reliable D call. The V end lost 2 bases, the J end lost 1 base, and 0 bases lay between the germline ends. Germline V gene lookup returns CDR1 LNHNV and CDR2 YYDKDF (reference sequence). The CDR3 is 13 residues long. The CDR3 reads CATSRSGANVLTF. Written as DNA, the CDR3 is TGTGCCACCAGCAGATCTGGGGCCAACGTCCTGACTTTC.

CDR3 region: CASSFRGESTEAFF. CDR3 nucleotides: TGCGCCAGCAGCTTCAGGGGAGAGAGCACTGAAGCTTTCTTT. The chain joins TRBV5-1 to TRBJ1-1; D possibly corresponds to TRBD1 (6 bases). CDR1 and CDR2 from the germline V gene are SGHRS and YFSETQ. Trimming removed 2 bases at V and 4 bases at J, with 12 bases between. The CDR3 is 14 residues long.

This clone has only a few counts. V and J are TRBV2 and TRBJ2-7; D unclear. Trimming pared 6 bases from V and 7 bases from J, leaving 16 bases between. The CDR3 totals 13 residues. Germline values: CDR1 SNHLY, CDR2 FYNNEI. Here the CDR3 DNA reads TGTGCCAGCAGCGTGGACCAAATGTGGGAGCAGTACTTC. Protein sequence: CASSVDQMWEQYF.

The V and J genes are TRBV5-1 and TRBJ1-5; 10 nucleotides agree with TRBD1. Germline V CDR1 and CDR2: SGHRS, YFSETQ. The CDR3 spans 15 residues. V was pared by 0 bases and J by 5 bases, with 2 bases of the junction left unmatched. CDR3 nucleotides: TGCGCCAGCAGCTTGGACGGGACAGGGGATCAGCCCCAGCATTTT. The encoded protein is CASSLDGTGDQPQHF.

V usage is TRBV15 and J usage is TRBJ1-2; 7 bases are shared with TRBD1. V was clipped by 1 base and J by 10 bases; unmatched bases: 6. Germline V CDR1 and CDR2: LNHNV, YYDKDF (reference sequence). The CDR3 extends over 13 amino acids. In nucleotides, the CDR3 is TGTGCCACCAGCAGAGCCGGGACAGCGTTCTACACCTTC. Residues: CATSRAGTAFYTF.

This chain links TRBV11-2 with TRBJ1-1; D remains ambiguous. Germline CDR1 SGHAT, CDR2 FQNNGV. The V end lost 2 bases, the J end lost 5 bases, and 15 bases lay between the germline ends. This CDR3 has 15 residues. CDR3 protein: CASSLNLGRVTEAFF. The CDR3, as DNA: TGTGCCAGCAGCTTAAACTTGGGTCGGGTGACTGAAGCTTTCTTT.

A single count supports this clone. The chain links TRBV2 to TRBJ2-1, with D perhaps matching TRBD1 or TRBD2 (5 bases each). The V and J ends lost 8 bases and 8 bases respectively, with 22 bases between them. The germline CDR1 and CDR2 sequences are SNHLY and FYNNEI. CDR3 size: 15 residues. The CDR3 nucleotides read TGTGCCAGCGCTTTCGAGACAGTTCTCGGGGATGAGCAGTTCTTC. It yields the protein CASAFETVLGDEQFF.

The chain combines TRBV19 with TRBJ1-1, with D unclear. The germline gives CDR1 LNHDA, CDR2 SQIVND (reference sequence). V lost 3 bases to trimming and J lost 1 base, with 9 bases between them. The CDR3 covers 14 residues. CDR3 nucleotides: TGTGCCAGTAGTATCGGTGTCCCGAACACTGAAGCTTTCTTT. It specifies CASSIGVPNTEAFF.

The chain employs TRBV3-1 (or the pseudogene TRBV3-2) and TRBJ1-3; D might be TRBD1 (5 bases). Between the trimmed V and J ends, which lost 4 bases and 4 bases, there was a span of 14 bases. Per germline, CDR1 LGHDT and CDR2 YNNKEL (reference sequence). The CDR3 consists of 15 residues. The CDR3: CASSRFGAEGNTIYF. The CDR3, as DNA: TGTGCCAGCAGCCGTTTTGGGGCAGAAGGAAACACCATATATTTT.

The chain links TRBV5-5 to TRBJ1-1; D uncertain. V was trimmed by 4 bases and J by 10 bases, leaving 26 bases between them. The CDR3 spans 16 residues. Germline assignment: CDR1 SGHKS and CDR2 YYEKEE (reference sequence). CDR3 region: CASSQNPDLRYYGAFF. DNA for the CDR3: TGTGCCAGCAGCCAAAACCCTGATTTAAGGTATTATGGAGCTTTCTTT. The full variable domain, its missing parts supplied by reference TRBV5-5 and TRBJ1-1, is DAGVTQSPTHLIKTRGQQVTLRCSPISGHKSVSWYQQVLGQGPQFIFQYYEKEERGRGNFPDRFSARQFPNYSSELNVNALLLGDSALYLCASSQNPDLRYYGAFFGQGTRLTVV.

Only one count was recorded for this clone. The chain links TRBV7-9 to TRBJ2-1; 11 bases line up with TRBD2. Germline values: CDR1 SEHNR, CDR2 FQNEAQ (reference sequence). The J segment lost 9 bases and the V segment lost 4 bases, leaving 8 bases of the junction unmatched. This CDR3 region has 15 residues. This CDR3 reads CASSSIAGGRIEQFF. The DNA for the CDR3 is TGTGCCAGCAGCTCGATAGCGGGGGGGCGTATTGAGCAGTTCTTC. The whole variable domain, filled in from reference TRBV7-9 and TRBJ2-1, reads DTGVSQNPRHKITKRGQNVTFRCDPISEHNRLYWYRQTLGQGPEFLTYFQNEAQLEKSRLLSDRFSAERPKGSFSTLEIQRTEQGDSAMYLCASSSIAGGRIEQFFGPGTRLTVL.

In this sample, this clone turned up once. The chain joins TRBV6-2 or TRBV6-3 to TRBJ2-7; D remains unclear. This CDR3 has 13 residues. Germline values: CDR1 MNHEY, CDR2 SVGEGT. The V end lost 3 bases, the J end lost 1 base, and 7 bases lay between the germline ends. In DNA, the CDR3 is TGTGCCAGCAGTTATTGGGGTTCCTACGAGCAGTACTTC. Translated: CASSYWGSYEQYF.

The chain carries TRBV6-2 or TRBV6-3 and TRBJ2-5; 7 bases match TRBD2. CDR3 length: 15 residues. Germline V gene sequence: CDR1 MNHEY, CDR2 SVGEGT. V shed 2 bases, J shed 2 bases, and the junction held 5 bases outside the gene matches. CDR3 coding DNA: TGTGCCAGCAGTTACGATTCGGGGGGTCAAGAGACCCAGTACTTC. Protein product: CASSYDSGGQETQYF.

The chain uses TRBV10-3 and TRBJ1-5; TRBD1 aligns across 8 bases. This CDR3 is built from 15 residues. The junction had 11 bases not matched to a gene; V was cut back by 6 bases and J by 7 bases. CDR1 is ENHRY and CDR2 is SYGVKD in the germline V gene. CDR3 protein: CAISQGAGSMQPQHF. The DNA for the CDR3 is TGTGCCATCAGCCAGGGGGCGGGAAGCATGCAGCCCCAGCATTTT.

The DNA for the CDR3 is TGTGCTAGTGTGCGGGACAGCGTGGGTCTTGATGGCTACACCTTC. Its protein is CASVRDSVGLDGYTF. The genes are TRBV12-5 and TRBJ1-2; TRBD1 agrees at 7 bases. V gave up 7 bases and J gave up 6 bases; unmatched junction bases: 14. The CDR3 has 15 residues. Germline V gene sequence: CDR1 LGHNT, CDR2 FRNRAP.

The chain uses TRBV5-1 and TRBJ1-6; a weak D match, TRBD1 (5 bases). Trimming stripped 1 base from V and 8 bases from J, with 13 bases between. From germline, CDR1 is SGHRS and CDR2 YFSETQ. There are 15 residues in the CDR3. CDR3 nucleotides: TGCGCCAGCAGCTTGTTTTGGGGCGCGGATTCACCCCTCCACTTT. It encodes CASSLFWGADSPLHF.

The V call is TRBV2, the J call TRBJ1-2, with D unresolved. The V end was cut by 2 bases, the J end by 0 bases, with 22 bases between. Germline CDR1 is SNHLY and CDR2 is FYNNEI. This CDR3 has 19 amino acids. CDR3 in DNA: TGTGCCAGCAGTGAAAACGGCCTCCCAACTTTTTCTACTAACTATGGCTACACCTTC. As protein: CASSENGLPTFSTNYGYTF. Filled out from reference TRBV2 and TRBJ1-2, the complete variable domain reads EPEVTQTPSHQVTQMGQEVILRCVPISNHLYFYWYRQILGQKVEFLVSFYNNEISEKSEIFDDQFSVERPDGSNFTLKIRSTKLEDSAMYFCASSENGLPTFSTNYGYTFGSGTRLTVV.